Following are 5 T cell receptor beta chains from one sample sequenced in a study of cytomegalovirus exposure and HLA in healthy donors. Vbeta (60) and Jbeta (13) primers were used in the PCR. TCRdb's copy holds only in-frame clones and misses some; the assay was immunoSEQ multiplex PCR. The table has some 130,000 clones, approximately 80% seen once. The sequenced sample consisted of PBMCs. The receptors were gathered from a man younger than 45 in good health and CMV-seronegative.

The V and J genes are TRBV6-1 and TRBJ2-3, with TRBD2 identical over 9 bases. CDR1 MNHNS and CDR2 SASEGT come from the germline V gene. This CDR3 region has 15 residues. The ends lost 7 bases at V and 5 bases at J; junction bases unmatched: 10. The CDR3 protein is CASTHIAGAEDTQYF. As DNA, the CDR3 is TGTGCCAGCACCCATATAGCGGGAGCGGAAGATACGCAGTATTTT.

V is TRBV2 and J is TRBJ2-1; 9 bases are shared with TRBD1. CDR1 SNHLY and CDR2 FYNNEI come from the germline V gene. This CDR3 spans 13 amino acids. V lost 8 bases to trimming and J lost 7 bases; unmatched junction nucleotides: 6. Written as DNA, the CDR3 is TGTGCCAGCGAGAGGGACAGGGCGAATGAGCAGTTCTTC. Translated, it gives CASERDRANEQFF.

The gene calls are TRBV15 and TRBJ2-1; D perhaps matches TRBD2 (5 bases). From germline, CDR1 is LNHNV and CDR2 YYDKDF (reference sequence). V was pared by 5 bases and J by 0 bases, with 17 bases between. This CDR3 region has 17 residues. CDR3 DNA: TGTGCCACCAGCTCGACCCCCGGGGTGATCTCCTACAATGAGCAGTTCTTC. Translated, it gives CATSSTPGVISYNEQFF.

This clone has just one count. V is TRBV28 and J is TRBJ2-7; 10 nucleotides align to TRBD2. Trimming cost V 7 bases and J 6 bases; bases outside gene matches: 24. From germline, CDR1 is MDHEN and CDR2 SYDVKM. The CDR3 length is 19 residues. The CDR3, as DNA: TGTGCCAGCATCCCGGGGGGGGCTAGCGGGAGAGCTACTCTTCCCGAGCAGTACTTC. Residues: CASIPGGASGRATLPEQYF. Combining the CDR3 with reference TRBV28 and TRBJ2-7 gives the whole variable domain DVKVTQSSRYLVKRTGEKVFLECVQDMDHENMFWYRQDPGLGLRLIYFSYDVKMKEKGDIPEGYSVSREKKERFSLILESASTNQTSMYLCASIPGGASGRATLPEQYFGPGTRLTVT.

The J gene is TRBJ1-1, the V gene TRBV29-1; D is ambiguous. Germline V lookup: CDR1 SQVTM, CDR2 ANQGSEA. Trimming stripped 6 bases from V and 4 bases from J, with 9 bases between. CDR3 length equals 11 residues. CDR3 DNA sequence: TGCAGCGTCATGGGAGGCACTGAAGCTTTCTTT. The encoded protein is CSVMGGTEAFF.